These 16 T cell receptor beta chains originate from one sample sequenced in a study of T cells in localized non-small cell lung cancer (dated by TCRdb to the early 2020s). Libraries came from the immunoSEQ multiplex PCR assay. The immuneACCESS repertoire file appears here via TCRdb, limited to in-frame rearrangements. These files lack a portion of the clones; in checked studies, under half of the deficit traces to unresolved V genes, and the cause of the others is not known. This sample holds around 29,000 clones; over 65% were observed only once. The ten largest account for approximately 33% of the sample. The material was peripheral blood, obtained before any cancer treatment. The source is a male donor aged 60 or older with stage II squamous cell lung carcinoma.

This clone was recorded a few times. The chain is built from TRBV7-9 and TRBJ2-7, with D tentatively TRBD2 (6 bases). This CDR3 is 15 amino acids long. CDR1 SEHNR and CDR2 FQNEAQ come from the germline V gene (reference sequence). The germline V and J ends were trimmed by 6 bases and 5 bases, with 20 bases remaining between them. CDR3 bases: TGTGCCAGCAGTTTACTGGACGGGGGTAGGCACGAGCAGTACTTC. Amino acids: CASSLLDGGRHEQYF.

The V gene is TRBV11-2, the J gene TRBJ1-2, with D possibly being TRBD1 (6 bases). This CDR3 is built from 15 residues. Germline loops: CDR1 SGHAT, CDR2 FQNNGV. Trimming removed 4 bases from V and 4 bases from J, with 16 bases in between. CDR3 sequence (DNA): TGTGCCAGCAGCTCGCAGGGGCGCAGTTCCTATGGCTACACCTTC. It encodes CASSSQGRSSYGYTF.

In DNA, the CDR3 is TGTGCCAGCAGGCGCAGGCCCGGGGAGCTGTTTTTT. This encodes CASRRRPGELFF. The gene calls are TRBV6-5 and TRBJ2-2, with D hard to call. V dropped 6 bases and J dropped 6 bases, with 8 bases sitting between them. There are 12 residues in the CDR3. CDR1 MNHEY and CDR2 SVGAGI come from the germline V gene.

This rearrangement joins TRBV29-1 to TRBJ2-3; tentative D call: TRBD1 (5 bases). Between the trimmed V and J ends, which lost 6 bases and 0 bases, there was a span of 16 bases. Germline V gives CDR1 SQVTM, CDR2 ANQGSEA. The CDR3 sequence is 15 residues long. The CDR3 is CSVSRGRASTDTQYF. The CDR3 nucleotides are TGCAGCGTATCAAGGGGCCGTGCCAGCACAGATACGCAGTATTTT.

The J gene is TRBJ1-1, the V gene TRBV10-3, with D unclear. From germline, CDR1 is ENHRY and CDR2 SYGVKD. The length of the CDR3 is 15 residues. V was pared by 8 bases and J by 3 bases, with 19 bases between. The CDR3 loop reads CAISGGLGEDTEAFF. CDR3 nucleotide sequence: TGTGCCATCTCAGGTGGGCTTGGGGAAGACACTGAAGCTTTCTTT.

The rearrangement links TRBV18 to TRBJ1-1; D is unresolved. Trimming removed 2 bases from V and 2 bases from J, with 12 bases in between. The CDR3 loop spans 15 amino acids. Germline values: CDR1 KGHSH, CDR2 LQKENI. The CDR3: CASSPTAEPNTEAFF. CDR3 nucleotide sequence: TGTGCCAGCTCACCAACAGCCGAACCTAACACTGAAGCTTTCTTT.

The chain carries TRBV6-6 and TRBJ1-4; TRBD1 might be the D (6 bases). The V and J ends lost 4 bases and 6 bases respectively, with 15 bases between them. This CDR3 is 15 amino acids long. The V gene's germline CDR1 is MNHNY and CDR2 SVGAGI (reference sequence). CDR3 sequence: CASSSLGGRYEKLFF. As DNA, the CDR3 is TGTGCCAGCAGTTCTCTCGGGGGCCGATATGAAAAACTGTTTTTT.

Here the CDR3 DNA reads TGTGCCAGCAGCTTAGGCGGGGGGAGGACTGAAGCTTTCTTT. Protein sequence: CASSLGGGRTEAFF. The chain links TRBV11-1 to TRBJ1-1, with a weak D call TRBD1 (5 bases). CDR3 length: 14 residues. Trimming stripped 1 base from V and 5 bases from J, with 11 bases between. The germline CDR1 and CDR2 sequences are SGHAT and FQDESV (reference sequence).

The rearrangement joins TRBV7-2 to TRBJ1-1; no clear D. The CDR3 spans 14 residues. Trimming stripped 1 base from V and 1 base from J, with 7 bases between. CDR1 SGHTA and CDR2 FQGNSA come from the germline V gene. The CDR3 loop is CASSLVSGNTEAFF. CDR3 DNA: TGTGCCAGCAGCTTAGTCTCAGGGAACACTGAAGCTTTCTTT.

This clone has only one observation. The chain carries TRBV10-2 and TRBJ2-3; no clear D. The CDR3 spans 12 residues. V was pared by 5 bases and J by 5 bases, with 8 bases between. The germline CDR1 and CDR2 sequences are WSHSY and SAAADI. The CDR3 nucleotides are TGCGCCAGCAGTCTCTCACGAGATACGCAGTATTTT. This translates into CASSLSRDTQYF.

The chain combines TRBV19 with TRBJ1-1; D may be TRBD1 (5 bases). The CDR3 spans 14 residues. V lost 7 bases, J lost 0 bases, and 12 bases lay in between. CDR1 and CDR2 (germline): LNHDA, SQIVND (reference sequence). This CDR3 is CASTGGAMNTEAFF. CDR3 nucleotide sequence: TGTGCCAGTACTGGAGGGGCCATGAACACTGAAGCTTTCTTT.

This clone has only one observation. The chain recombines TRBV19 with TRBJ1-5, with D possibly being TRBD1 (6 bases). V dropped 4 bases and J dropped 0 bases, with 13 bases sitting between them. CDR3 length: 16 amino acids. Germline-derived CDR1 and CDR2 are LNHDA and SQIVND (reference sequence). DNA of the CDR3: TGTGCCAGTAGTAAGATGAGGACAGTTAGCAATCAGCCCCAGCATTTT. It yields the protein CASSKMRTVSNQPQHF.

The V gene is TRBV29-1, the J gene TRBJ2-3; 8 nucleotides agree with TRBD2. This CDR3 spans 15 amino acids. With V trimmed by 8 bases and J by 4 bases, 14 bases remained unmatched. Germline CDR1 reads SQVTM; CDR2 reads ANQGSEA. CDR3 amino acids: CSYSRAGGGSDTQYF. CDR3 nucleotides: TGCAGCTACTCCCGGGCGGGAGGTGGGTCAGATACGCAGTATTTT.

The rearrangement joins TRBV7-9 to TRBJ2-2; the D gene is possibly TRBD2 (6 bases). The V end was cut by 5 bases, the J end by 1 base, with 17 bases between. The CDR3 runs 17 residues. Germline values: CDR1 SEHNR, CDR2 FQNEAQ (reference sequence). The CDR3 region is CASSPKTSTLNTGELFF. The CDR3 region has the DNA TGTGCCAGCAGCCCTAAAACTAGCACCCTGAACACCGGGGAGCTGTTTTTT.

V is TRBV29-1 and J is TRBJ2-3; D not certain. V gave up 4 bases and J gave up 2 bases, with 10 bases separating them. The CDR3 is made up of 13 amino acids. Germline CDR1 and CDR2: SQVTM and ANQGSEA. The CDR3 region has the DNA TGCAGCGTTGTCCCAGCCCACACAGATACGCAGTATTTT. It yields the protein CSVVPAHTDTQYF.

This rearrangement joins TRBV5-1 to TRBJ2-7; 11 bases are a match to TRBD1. Germline CDR1 reads SGHRS; CDR2 reads YFSETQ. The trim removed 2 bases at V and 4 bases at J, leaving 8 bases unmatched. The CDR3 totals 16 residues. The CDR3 nucleotides read TGCGCCAGCAGCTTTACTCCCGGGACAGGGGGTTACGAGCAGTACTTC. It yields the protein CASSFTPGTGGYEQYF.